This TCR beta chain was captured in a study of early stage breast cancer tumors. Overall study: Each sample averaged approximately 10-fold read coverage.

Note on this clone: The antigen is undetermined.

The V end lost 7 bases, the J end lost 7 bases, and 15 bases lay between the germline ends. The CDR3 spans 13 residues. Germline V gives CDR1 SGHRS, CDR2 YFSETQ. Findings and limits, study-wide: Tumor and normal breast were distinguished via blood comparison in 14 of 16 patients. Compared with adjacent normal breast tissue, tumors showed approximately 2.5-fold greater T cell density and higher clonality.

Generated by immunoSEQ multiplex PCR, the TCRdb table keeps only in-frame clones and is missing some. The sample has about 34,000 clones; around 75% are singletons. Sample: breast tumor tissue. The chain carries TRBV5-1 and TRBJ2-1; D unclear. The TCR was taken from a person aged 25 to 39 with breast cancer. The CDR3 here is CASPRPKANEQFF. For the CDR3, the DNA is TGCGCCAGCCCACGCCCAAAGGCGAATGAGCAGTTCTTC.